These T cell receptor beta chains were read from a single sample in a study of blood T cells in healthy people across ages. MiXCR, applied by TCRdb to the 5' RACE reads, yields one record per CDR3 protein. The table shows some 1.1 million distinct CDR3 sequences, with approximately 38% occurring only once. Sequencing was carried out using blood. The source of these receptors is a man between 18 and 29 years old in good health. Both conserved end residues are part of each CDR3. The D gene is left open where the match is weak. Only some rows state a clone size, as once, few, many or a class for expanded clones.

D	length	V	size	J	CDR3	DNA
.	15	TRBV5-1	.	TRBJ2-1	CASSLDRGFGNGQFF	TGCGCCAGCAGCTTGGATCGGGGATTTGGCAATGGGCAGTTCTTC
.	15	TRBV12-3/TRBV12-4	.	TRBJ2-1	CASSAGEGTYNKQFF	TGTGCCAGCAGTGCGGGTGAGGGTACTTACAATAAGCAGTTCTTC
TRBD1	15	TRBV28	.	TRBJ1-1	CASRDTGGPNTEAFF	TGTGCCAGCAGAGACACAGGGGGCCCGAACACTGAAGCTTTCTTT
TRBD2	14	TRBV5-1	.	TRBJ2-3	CASSVTSYRGTQYF	TGCGCCAGCAGTGTGACTAGCTACAGAGGTACGCAGTATTTT
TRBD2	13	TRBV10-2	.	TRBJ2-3	CASKGGGADTQYF	TGCGCCAGCAAGGGCGGGGGGGCAGATACGCAGTATTTT
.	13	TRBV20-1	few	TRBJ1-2	CSASRAGHKGYTF	TGCAGTGCTAGTAGGGCGGGACACAAAGGCTACACCTTC
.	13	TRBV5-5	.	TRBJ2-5	CASGRTSSLEQYF	TGTGCCAGCGGAAGGACCTCTAGTCTGGAGCAGTACTTC
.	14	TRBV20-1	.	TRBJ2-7	CSARDPGSSYEQYF	TGCAGTGCTAGAGATCCGGGGAGCTCCTACGAGCAGTACTTC
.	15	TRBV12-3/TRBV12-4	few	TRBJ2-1	CASSLGWLGLNEQFF	TGTGCCAGCAGTTTAGGCTGGCTAGGGCTCAATGAGCAGTTCTTC
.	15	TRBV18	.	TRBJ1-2	CASSPGYSENYGYTF	TGTGCCAGCTCACCGGGGTATTCAGAGAACTATGGCTACACCTTC
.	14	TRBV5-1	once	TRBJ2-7	CASSVDSTYNEQYF	TGCGCCAGCAGCGTGGACTCCACCTACAATGAGCAGTACTTC
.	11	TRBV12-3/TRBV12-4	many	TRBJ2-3	CASSLDNTQYF	TGTGCCAGCAGTTTGGATAATACGCAGTATTTT
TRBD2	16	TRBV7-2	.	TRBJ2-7	CASSLGCGGAYNEQYF	TGTGCCAGCAGCTTAGGATGCGGGGGGGCCTACAATGAGCAGTACTTC
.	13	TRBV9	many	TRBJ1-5	CASSVGLGQPQHF	TGTGCCAGCAGTGTAGGGTTGGGTCAGCCCCAGCATTTT
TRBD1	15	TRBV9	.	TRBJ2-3	CASSVIGDRGDTQYF	TGTGCCAGCAGCGTAATTGGGGACAGGGGAGATACGCAGTATTTT
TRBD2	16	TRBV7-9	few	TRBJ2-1	CASSLMGLGVYNEQFF	TGTGCCAGCAGCTTAATGGGACTAGGGGTTTACAATGAGCAGTTCTTC
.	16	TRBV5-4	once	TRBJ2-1	CASSPARGGSYNEQFF	TGTGCCAGCAGTCCCGCCAGGGGAGGCTCCTACAATGAGCAGTTCTTC
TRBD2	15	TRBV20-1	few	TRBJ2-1	CSARDLGGGNNEQFF	TGCAGTGCTAGAGATCTGGGGGGGGGAAACAATGAGCAGTTCTTC
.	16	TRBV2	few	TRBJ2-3	CASSVGTATSTDTQYF	TGTGCCAGCAGCGTCGGGACTGCGACTAGCACAGATACGCAGTATTTT
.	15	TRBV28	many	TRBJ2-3	CASSARATLTDTQYF	TGTGCCAGCTCCGCTCGGGCCACGCTCACAGATACGCAGTATTTT
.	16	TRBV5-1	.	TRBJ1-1	CASSPPGSGGYTEAFF	TGCGCCAGCAGTCCCCCCGGGAGCGGAGGCTACACTGAAGCTTTCTTT
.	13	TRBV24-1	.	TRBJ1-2	CATSKAGNYGYTF	TGTGCCACCAGTAAGGCAGGGAACTATGGCTACACCTTC
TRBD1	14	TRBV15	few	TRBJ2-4	CATKMGQGSNIQYF	TGTGCCACGAAAATGGGACAGGGCTCAAACATTCAGTACTTC
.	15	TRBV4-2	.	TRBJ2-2	CASSQDLRRDGELFF	TGTGCCAGCAGCCAAGATCTGCGGCGGGACGGGGAGCTGTTTTTT